This T cell receptor (beta chain) stems from a study of metastatic and nonmetastatic thyroid tumors. Thyroid surgery was preceded by no treatment in any patient. Per the original methods: Variation in CDR3 across clinicopathological groups served as the basis for constructing a distant-metastasis classifier in papillary thyroid cancer. With MiXCR, TCRdb reprocessed the PCR reads. TCRdb's processing, not the authors' own work, is the source of the V and J calls. The sample yields some 11,000 clones, just under 30% seen once. V lost 6 bases, J lost 3 bases, and 12 bases lay in between. The CDR3 has 13 residues. Germline CDR1 DFQATT, CDR2 SNEGSKA (reference sequence).

The specimen was tumor tissue. The clonotype was recovered from a female donor with papillary thyroid cancer or a benign thyroid nodule (not recorded which). Some clones in this sample may be carry-over from other donors' samples. The chain uses TRBV20-1 and TRBJ1-5; no clear D. CDR3 DNA: TGCAGTGCCCTGCGGAGCCCCAATCAGCCCCAGCATTTT. It specifies CSALRSPNQPQHF.